These 20 T cell receptor beta chains were all obtained from the same sample, sequenced in a study of T cell responses to AZD1222 COVID-19 vaccine. The assay was immunoSEQ multiplex PCR, and TCRdb's table has in-frame clones only and misses some. In the table there are approximately 80,000 clones, 80% to 90% of which are singletons. The specimen was peripheral blood, collected on day 0 of AZD1222 vaccination. The receptors come from an adult in good health.

The J gene is TRBJ1-2, the V gene TRBV9; D remains ambiguous. With 0 bases removed from V and 4 bases from J, the gap between germline ends came to 16 bases. The V gene's germline CDR1 is SGDLS and CDR2 YYNGEE. The CDR3 consists of 16 residues. CDR3 sequence reads: CASSVGPAPDTYGYTF. The CDR3 region has the DNA TGTGCCAGCAGCGTAGGGCCAGCCCCAGACACCTATGGCTACACCTTC.

This rearrangement joins TRBV2 to TRBJ1-5; D is perhaps TRBD1 (6 bases). The CDR3 has 14 amino acids. Germline CDR1 and CDR2: SNHLY and FYNNEI. V was cut by 6 bases and J by 2 bases, with 11 bases left in between. CDR3 region: CASSGTTRNQPQHF. CDR3 DNA: TGTGCCAGCAGCGGGACAACCCGCAATCAGCCCCAGCATTTT.

The CDR3 is CASSIAGLAASNEQFF. The CDR3 DNA sequence: TGTGCCAGTAGTATAGCGGGACTAGCGGCGTCCAATGAGCAGTTCTTC. V gene TRBV19 combines with J gene TRBJ2-1, with TRBD2 matching over 11 bases. Looked up from germline, CDR1 is LNHDA and CDR2 is SQIVND (reference sequence). Losses at the gene ends were 1 base for V and 6 bases for J; bases not matched to a gene: 5. The CDR3 has 16 residues.

The count of this clone is one. V usage is TRBV27 and J usage is TRBJ1-1, with 10 bases fitting TRBD1. The CDR3 extends over 13 amino acids. V lost 4 bases, J lost 6 bases, and 2 bases stayed unmatched. Germline-derived CDR1 and CDR2 are MNHEY and SMNVEV (reference sequence). The CDR3 loop reads CASSSGTGAEAFF. The CDR3 region has the DNA TGTGCCAGCAGTTCCGGGACAGGGGCTGAAGCTTTCTTT.

This chain joins TRBV4-3 and TRBJ2-7; no definite D call. Deletions cut 5 bases from V and 1 base from J, with 15 bases between. CDR3 size: 15 residues. CDR1 and CDR2 (germline): LGHNA, YSLEER. The CDR3 nucleotides read TGCGCCAGCAGCTCCACCTCCTTGCCTTCCTACGAGCAGTACTTC. Residues: CASSSTSLPSYEQYF.

The CDR3 protein is CASSPQGAGNTIYF. CDR3 nucleotides: TGTGCCAGCAGTCCACAGGGGGCTGGAAACACCATATATTTT. The chain combines TRBV28 with TRBJ1-3, with TRBD1 matching 8 bases. CDR1 and CDR2 (germline): MDHEN, SYDVKM. This CDR3 comprises 14 residues. The J segment lost 2 bases and the V segment lost 5 bases, leaving 2 bases of the junction unmatched.

The rearrangement joins TRBV5-1 to TRBJ2-7, with 8 bases fitting TRBD2. The CDR3 has 14 amino acids. With 8 bases clipped from V and 6 bases from J, the junction kept 13 bases outside the gene matches. Germline V gives CDR1 SGHRS, CDR2 YFSETQ. CDR3 nucleotides: TGCGCCAGTTCTATCCAAGCGGGAGCAAGCGAGCAGTACTTC. Translating gives CASSIQAGASEQYF.

In nucleotides, the CDR3 is TGTGCCAGCAGCCAAGGAACAGGGAGGACGGGCGGCTACACCTTC. Protein: CASSQGTGRTGGYTF. The J gene is TRBJ1-2, the V gene TRBV3-1 (or the pseudogene TRBV3-2); tentatively, D is TRBD1 (6 bases). This CDR3 region has 15 residues. V lost 1 base to trimming and J lost 8 bases, with 17 bases between them. The germline V gene has CDR1 LGHDT and CDR2 YNNKEL (reference sequence).

The rearrangement links TRBV12-5 to TRBJ1-2, with unresolved D. Germline CDR1 reads LGHNT; CDR2 reads FRNRAP. The CDR3 sequence is 15 residues long. The ends were cut back, 2 bases at V and 4 bases at J, with 14 bases in the middle. CDR3 sequence (DNA): TGTGCTAGTGGTTTGTTCCCCGGAGGGAGCTATGGCTACACCTTC. Translation gives CASGLFPGGSYGYTF.

The chain has TRBV28 and TRBJ2-7, with D maybe TRBD2 (5 bases). CDR3 length: 14 amino acids. CDR1 is MDHEN, CDR2 SYDVKM, per germline. Trimming took 3 bases from V and 0 from J, leaving 9 bases between them. This CDR3 is CASSLSGSSYEQYF. CDR3 coding DNA: TGTGCCAGCAGTTTGTCGGGATCCTCCTACGAGCAGTACTTC.

This chain links TRBV19 with TRBJ2-1; D possibly corresponds to TRBD2 (5 bases). The CDR3 covers 16 residues. Germline assignment: CDR1 LNHDA and CDR2 SQIVND (reference sequence). V gave up 6 bases and J gave up 3 bases, with 18 bases separating them. CDR3 DNA sequence: TGTGCCAGTAGGCCCTCTGGCGGGTCTCTCTACAATGAGCAGTTCTTC. This encodes CASRPSGGSLYNEQFF.

The rearrangement joins TRBV2 to TRBJ2-1; TRBD2 matches at 9 bases. The CDR3 has 15 residues. Germline CDR1 reads SNHLY; CDR2 reads FYNNEI. V lost 3 bases, J lost 10 bases, and 10 bases stayed unmatched. The CDR3 sequence is CASSEREGLFGEQFF. In DNA form, the CDR3 reads TGTGCCAGCAGTGAGCGGGAGGGCCTATTTGGGGAGCAGTTCTTC.

This clone was seen a single time. The chain has TRBV6-5 and TRBJ2-5; 8 nucleotides align to TRBD1. The V segment lost 10 bases and the J segment 0 bases; nucleotides outside the gene matches: 7. Germline V CDR1 and CDR2: MNHEY, SVGAGI. This CDR3 region has 14 residues. As DNA, the CDR3 is TGTGCCACCAATCAGGGGGCCCACCAAGAGACCCAGTACTTC. Translating it yields CATNQGAHQETQYF.

This rearrangement joins TRBV30 to TRBJ1-4; D is unclear. V was cut by 1 base and J by 5 bases, with 14 bases left in between. The CDR3 extends over 15 amino acids. Germline V gives CDR1 GTSNPN, CDR2 SVGIG (reference sequence). The CDR3 nucleotides are TGTGCCTGGAGTGAACAGACGGAGGAGAATGAAAAACTGTTTTTT. Translation: CAWSEQTEENEKLFF.

The chain couples TRBV7-3 to TRBJ2-3, with D maybe TRBD1 (6 bases). CDR3 length equals 13 residues. V lost 4 bases and J 5 bases, leaving 10 bases between the germline ends. Germline V lookup: CDR1 SGHTA, CDR2 FQGTGA. Here the CDR3 reads CASSSYREDTQYF. CDR3 bases: TGTGCCAGCAGCTCATACAGGGAAGATACGCAGTATTTT.

This clone was detected only once. The gene calls are TRBV6-1 and TRBJ2-5; 8 nucleotides align to TRBD2. Trimming took 4 bases from V and 2 from J; bases not matched to a gene: 15. This CDR3 is 18 amino acids long. In germline, CDR1 is MNHNS, CDR2 SASEGT. The CDR3, as DNA: TGTGCCAGCAGTGCCGACCAGCGGGGGAGGGGGGGACAAGAGACCCAGTACTTC. Translating it yields CASSADQRGRGGQETQYF.

V is TRBV28 and J is TRBJ1-2; 12 bases align to TRBD1. CDR3 length: 14 amino acids. Looked up from germline, CDR1 is MDHEN and CDR2 is SYDVKM. Germline trimming cut 2 bases from V and 8 bases from J; bases unmatched to any gene: 3. CDR3 in amino acids: CASSLDGTGGGYTF. Written as DNA, the CDR3 is TGTGCCAGCAGTTTAGACGGGACAGGGGGCGGCTACACCTTC.

V and J are TRBV25-1 and TRBJ2-7; D ambiguous. There are 11 residues in the CDR3. Germline assignment: CDR1 MGHDK and CDR2 SYGVNS. V was clipped by 6 bases and J by 0 bases, with 3 bases between them. The CDR3 DNA sequence: TGTGCCAGCAGGGGCTCCTACGAGCAGTACTTC. Translation gives CASRGSYEQYF.

This chain joins TRBV5-1 and TRBJ1-2; D possibly corresponds to TRBD1 (6 bases). Between the trimmed V and J ends, which lost 0 bases and 5 bases, there was a span of 11 bases. This CDR3 has 14 residues. CDR1 and CDR2 (germline): SGHRS, YFSETQ. CDR3 region: CASSLDRAGYGYTF. The CDR3 DNA reads as TGCGCCAGCAGCTTGGACAGGGCAGGGTATGGCTACACCTTC.

This clone was seen a single time. The rearrangement uses TRBV10-1 and TRBJ2-7, with 10 bases lining up with TRBD2. The CDR3 totals 12 residues. The V gene end was trimmed by 3 bases and the J gene end by 7 bases; junction bases not matched to a gene: 0. Germline V gene sequence: CDR1 WNHNN, CDR2 SYGVQD (reference sequence). The CDR3 is CASSELAGEQYF. CDR3 sequence (DNA): TGCGCCAGCAGTGAACTAGCGGGAGAGCAGTACTTC.